One and the same sample provided the 13 T cell receptor beta chains below, sequenced in a study of cytomegalovirus exposure and HLA in healthy donors. PCR used 60 Vbeta primers and 13 Jbeta primers. Clones were sequenced by immunoSEQ multiplex PCR, and TCRdb holds only the in-frame ones, with some missing. The table lists roughly 100,000 clones, around 60% of them singletons. The sample taken for sequencing was PBMCs. The receptors were gathered from a woman between 45 and 65 years old in good health and CMV-seronegative.

The CDR3 DNA is TGTGCCAGCAGTGCCGAGACAGGGGAGACCGGGGAGCTGTTTTTT. Protein product: CASSAETGETGELFF. The chain is built from TRBV25-1 and TRBJ2-2, with TRBD1 matching over 8 bases. The CDR3 contains 15 residues. V was clipped by 4 bases and J by 5 bases; unmatched bases: 6. Germline V lookup: CDR1 MGHDK, CDR2 SYGVNS. The full variable domain, rest sourced from reference TRBV25-1 and TRBJ2-2, is EADIYQTPRYLVIGTGKKITLECSQTMGHDKMYWYQQDPGMELHLIHYSYGVNSTEKGDLSSESTVSRIRTEHFPLTLESARPSHTSQYLCASSAETGETGELFFGEGSRLTVL.

V and J are TRBV9 and TRBJ1-2; D may be TRBD1 (6 bases). Between the trimmed V and J ends, which lost 4 bases and 3 bases, there was a span of 25 bases. The CDR3 is 18 amino acids. Germline assignment: CDR1 SGDLS and CDR2 YYNGEE. CDR3 nucleotides: TGTGCCAGCAGCATCTCTACAACATTGACAGGTCCCGACTATGGCTACACCTTC. Amino acid sequence: CASSISTTLTGPDYGYTF.

The gene calls are TRBV5-1 and TRBJ2-5; a possible D gene is TRBD2 (6 bases). CDR1 and CDR2 from the germline V gene are SGHRS and YFSETQ. The CDR3 spans 12 residues. With 9 bases removed from V and 2 bases from J, the gap between germline ends came to 11 bases. CDR3 loop: CATWDFQETQYF. DNA for the CDR3: TGCGCCACCTGGGACTTTCAAGAGACCCAGTACTTC.

The chain couples TRBV11-3 to TRBJ2-7; TRBD1 agrees at 7 bases. The length of the CDR3 is 16 residues. With 7 bases clipped from V and 0 bases from J, the junction kept 12 bases outside the gene matches. Germline CDR1 and CDR2: SGHNT and YENEEA. CDR3 in DNA: TGTGCCAGCACCAAACGTACAGGGGCAAGCTCCTACGAGCAGTACTTC. Translated, it gives CASTKRTGASSYEQYF.

About this clone: The sample holds other DNA sequences that translate to the same CDR3. The J gene is TRBJ2-7, the V gene TRBV27; possibly TRBD2 for D (7 bases). Trimming stripped 0 bases from V and 2 bases from J, with 11 bases between. This CDR3 has 15 amino acids. Germline loops: CDR1 MNHEY, CDR2 SMNVEV (reference sequence). The CDR3 DNA follows: TGTGCCAGCAGTTTATCATGGGGGGGCCCCTACGAGCAGTACTTC. Its translation is CASSLSWGGPYEQYF.

The rearrangement joins TRBV2 to TRBJ1-1; D is unclear. The CDR3 has 15 amino acids. V was trimmed by 6 bases and J by 0 bases, leaving 14 bases between them. Germline CDR1 is SNHLY and CDR2 is FYNNEI. CDR3 in amino acids: CASRKTTGMNTEAFF. DNA of the CDR3: TGTGCCAGCAGGAAAACGACGGGGATGAACACTGAAGCTTTCTTT.

This clone was recorded only once. The chain carries TRBV7-9 and TRBJ2-7; 8 nucleotides align to TRBD2. The germline V gene encodes CDR1 SEHNR and CDR2 FQNEAQ (reference sequence). Trimming took 4 bases from V and 4 from J; bases not matched to a gene: 9. This CDR3 has 15 amino acids. The CDR3 is CASSSREGRVYEQYF. CDR3 DNA sequence: TGTGCCAGCAGCTCACGGGAGGGCCGGGTGTACGAGCAGTACTTC. The entire variable domain, with the rest obtained from reference TRBV7-9 and TRBJ2-7, is as follows: DTGVSQNPRHKITKRGQNVTFRCDPISEHNRLYWYRQTLGQGPEFLTYFQNEAQLEKSRLLSDRFSAERPKGSFSTLEIQRTEQGDSAMYLCASSSREGRVYEQYFGPGTRLTVT.

The gene calls are TRBV6-5 and TRBJ2-5; D remains unclear. Germline values: CDR1 MNHEY, CDR2 SVGAGI. CDR3 length equals 14 residues. V lost 0 bases and J 1 base, leaving 6 bases between the germline ends. CDR3 DNA sequence: TGTGCCAGCAGTTACTCACAGTTCCAAGAGACCCAGTACTTC. As protein: CASSYSQFQETQYF.

The chain has TRBV9 and TRBJ2-3, with TRBD2 identical over 13 bases. From germline, CDR1 is SGDLS and CDR2 YYNGEE. V was pared by 4 bases and J by 4 bases, with 6 bases of the junction left unmatched. The CDR3 totals 16 residues. The CDR3 reads CASSFRLAGGPDTQYF. CDR3 bases: TGTGCCAGCAGCTTTCGACTAGCGGGAGGCCCAGATACGCAGTATTTT.

V gene TRBV6-1 combines with J gene TRBJ2-7; weak D call: TRBD2 (6 bases). Trimming took 6 bases from V and 3 from J, leaving 18 bases between them. Germline lookup yields CDR1 MNHNS and CDR2 SASEGT. This CDR3 is 15 amino acids long. DNA for the CDR3: TGTGCCAGCAGCTTAGTCGGGAGTTCTTACTACGAGCAGTACTTC. It specifies CASSLVGSSYYEQYF.

The gene calls are TRBV6-1 and TRBJ1-4; D uncertain. The CDR3 runs to 14 residues. Germline V gene sequence: CDR1 MNHNS, CDR2 SASEGT. V lost 2 bases, J lost 4 bases, and 8 bases lay in between. The CDR3 reads CASSERVRNEKLFF. The DNA for the CDR3 is TGTGCCAGCAGTGAACGGGTACGTAATGAAAAACTGTTTTTT.

This clone was seen a few times. The rearrangement uses TRBV19 and TRBJ2-2; D is unclear. V was cut by 3 bases and J by 2 bases, with 10 bases left in between. The germline V gene has CDR1 LNHDA and CDR2 SQIVND (reference sequence). The CDR3 loop spans 15 amino acids. CDR3 protein: CASSIFDTNTGELFF. CDR3 coding DNA: TGTGCCAGTAGTATCTTTGATACAAACACCGGGGAGCTGTTTTTT.

The V and J genes are TRBV7-2 and TRBJ1-1; possibly TRBD1 for D (6 bases). Germline V gene lookup returns CDR1 SGHTA and CDR2 FQGNSA. CDR3 length equals 16 residues. V lost 1 base, J lost 1 base, and 13 bases lay in between. In nucleotides, the CDR3 is TGTGCCAGCAGCTTAGGTATACAGGGCCCGAACACTGAAGCTTTCTTT. Protein sequence: CASSLGIQGPNTEAFF. The whole variable domain, remainder taken from reference TRBV7-2 and TRBJ1-1, is GAGVSQSPSNKVTEKGKDVELRCDPISGHTALYWYRQSLGQGLEFLIYFQGNSAPDKSGLPSDRFSAERTGGSVSTLTIQRTQQEDSAVYLCASSLGIQGPNTEAFFGQGTRLTVV.